The 21 T cell receptor beta chains presented below share a single source sample, sequenced in a study of CD8+ T cells in alopecia areata. The treatment here: oral pan-JAK inhibitor, 5-10 mg twice daily. Extracted RNA was reverse transcribed, and the resulting cDNA served as sequencing template. Assay: immunoSEQ multiplex PCR; the TCRdb copy retains only in-frame clones and omits some. The repertoire holds about 150,000 clones, with about three fifths as singletons. Sequencing used CD4+ T cells sorted from blood, obtained at week 4, from a patient treated with tofacitinib. The source of these receptors is a human donor with alopecia areata.

V usage is TRBV7-9 and J usage is TRBJ2-1; D is uncertain. CDR3 length: 15 amino acids. CDR1 is SEHNR and CDR2 is FQNEAQ in the germline V gene (reference sequence). Trimming shortened V by 5 bases and J by 2 bases, and 13 bases separated the two germline ends. CDR3: CASSLQLVTYNEQFF. CDR3 coding DNA: TGTGCCAGCAGCCTCCAACTGGTCACCTACAATGAGCAGTTCTTC.

This rearrangement joins TRBV30 to TRBJ1-4; TRBD1 aligns across 7 bases. The germline CDR1 and CDR2 sequences are GTSNPN and SVGIG (reference sequence). This CDR3 has 14 amino acids. After removal of 5 bases from V and 4 bases from J, the junction contained 7 bases not matched to a gene. CDR3 DNA sequence: TGTGCCTGGGCACAGGGGCCCTTTAATGAAAAACTGTTTTTT. Its translation is CAWAQGPFNEKLFF.

V gene TRBV6-5 combines with J gene TRBJ2-2; D tentatively fits TRBD1 or TRBD2 (6 bases each). The germline V and J ends were trimmed by 8 bases and 6 bases, with 10 bases remaining between them. The CDR3 extends over 12 amino acids. Looked up from germline, CDR1 is MNHEY and CDR2 is SVGAGI. The CDR3 region is CASVGGPGELFF. As DNA, the CDR3 is TGTGCCAGCGTGGGGGGCCCCGGGGAGCTGTTTTTT.

The V call is TRBV30, the J call TRBJ1-1, with 10 bases lining up with TRBD1. V dropped 3 bases and J dropped 13; count of bases not matched to a gene: 5. The germline V gene encodes CDR1 GTSNPN and CDR2 SVGIG (reference sequence). The CDR3 consists of 11 residues. The CDR3 sequence is CAWRDRDRGFF. The CDR3 nucleotides are TGTGCCTGGAGGGACCGGGACAGGGGTTTCTTT. Full variable domain (remainder filled in from reference TRBV30 and TRBJ1-1): SQTIHQWPATLVQPVGSPLSLECTVEGTSNPNLYWYRQAAGRGLQLLFYSVGIGQISSEVPQNLSASRPQDRQFILSSKKLLLSDSGFYLCAWRDRDRGFFGQGTRLTVV.

CDR3 region: CASSSSAGLDEQYF. The CDR3 DNA is TGTGCCAGCAGCTCCAGTGCTGGGCTCGACGAGCAGTACTTC. J is TRBJ2-7 and V is TRBV9, with unresolved D. This CDR3 region has 14 residues. CDR1 SGDLS and CDR2 YYNGEE come from the germline V gene. Trimming shortened V by 4 bases and J by 5 bases, and 16 bases separated the two germline ends.

V and J are TRBV9 and TRBJ2-7; 9 nucleotides agree with TRBD1. CDR1 is SGDLS, CDR2 YYNGEE, per germline. The CDR3 consists of 16 residues. V trimming: 3 bases; J trimming: 6 bases; junction bases outside the gene matches: 13. Written as DNA, the CDR3 is TGTGCCAGCAGCGAGTCTCCGGGACAGGGCTTTGGCGAGCAGTACTTC. As protein: CASSESPGQGFGEQYF.

The genes are TRBV30 and TRBJ2-5, with D uncertain. V was trimmed by 0 bases and J by 4 bases, leaving 6 bases between them. CDR3 length: 12 amino acids. CDR1 is GTSNPN, CDR2 SVGIG, per germline (reference sequence). CDR3 nucleotides: TGTGCCTGGAGTGTGTTTGGAGAGACCCAGTACTTC. As protein: CAWSVFGETQYF.

The rearrangement joins TRBV30 to TRBJ1-1; D is undetermined. Germline V gene lookup returns CDR1 GTSNPN and CDR2 SVGIG (reference sequence). The V end was cut by 4 bases, the J end by 11 bases, with 14 bases between. The CDR3 sequence is 11 residues long. CDR3 in amino acids: CAWISRPRAFF. The CDR3 nucleotides read TGTGCCTGGATTTCTAGGCCCAGGGCTTTCTTT. The whole variable domain, remainder taken from reference TRBV30 and TRBJ1-1, is SQTIHQWPATLVQPVGSPLSLECTVEGTSNPNLYWYRQAAGRGLQLLFYSVGIGQISSEVPQNLSASRPQDRQFILSSKKLLLSDSGFYLCAWISRPRAFFGQGTRLTVV.

This clone appeared a few times. In DNA, the CDR3 is TGTGCCAGCAGCGCACTGACAGGGGACATTCAGTACTTC. Its protein is CASSALTGDIQYF. The rearrangement uses TRBV7-8 and TRBJ2-4, with TRBD1 matching 8 bases. Germline values: CDR1 SGHVS, CDR2 FQNEAQ. The CDR3 contains 13 residues. Trimming removed 5 bases from V and 8 bases from J; junction bases left unmatched: 5.

The J gene is TRBJ1-6, the V gene TRBV30, with D unresolved. This CDR3 region has 12 residues. Trimming shortened V by 5 bases and J by 8 bases, and 10 bases separated the two germline ends. Germline lookup yields CDR1 GTSNPN and CDR2 SVGIG (reference sequence). The CDR3 sequence is CAWQTVHSPLHF. The CDR3 coding sequence is TGTGCCTGGCAGACGGTCCATTCACCCCTCCACTTT.

The rearrangement links TRBV6-5 to TRBJ2-3; D may be TRBD1 (6 bases). Germline V lookup: CDR1 MNHEY, CDR2 SVGAGI. The CDR3 spans 13 residues. Between the trimmed V and J ends, which lost 5 bases and 13 bases, there was a span of 19 bases. The CDR3 DNA is TGTGCCAGCAGTGAAGGACAGCTACTTCCAAAGTATTTT. Its protein is CASSEGQLLPKYF.

As regards this clone: The junction departs from the called germline gene at one end, perhaps through a read error. The gene calls are TRBV9 and TRBJ1-1, with D perhaps TRBD1 (5 bases). Germline CDR1 is SGDLS and CDR2 is YYNGEE. CDR3 length: 14 amino acids. The CDR3 spells CASSVSGVKTEAFF. Here the CDR3 DNA reads TGTGCCAGCAGCGTATCGGGGGTGAAAACTGAAGCTTTCTTT.

The chain links TRBV5-1 to TRBJ2-7, with D possibly matching TRBD2 (6 bases). Germline CDR1 is SGHRS and CDR2 is YFSETQ. V was cut by 5 bases and J by 2 bases, with 14 bases left in between. This CDR3 has 14 residues. The CDR3 is CASRPAGSPYEQYF. CDR3 in DNA: TGCGCCAGCAGACCCGCGGGGTCCCCCTACGAGCAGTACTTC.

Only a few counts were recorded for this clone. The chain is built from TRBV6-6 and TRBJ1-2, with 8 bases lining up with TRBD1. After removal of 10 bases from V and 4 bases from J, the junction contained 11 bases not matched to a gene. The CDR3 has 14 amino acids. Germline values: CDR1 MNHNY, CDR2 SVGAGI (reference sequence). CDR3 residues: CANRAGGLPYGYTF. DNA of the CDR3: TGTGCCAACAGGGCAGGGGGCCTACCCTATGGCTACACCTTC.

The J gene is TRBJ1-6, the V gene TRBV9; 9 bases map to TRBD1. The CDR3 spans 14 residues. Germline assignment: CDR1 SGDLS and CDR2 YYNGEE. V trimming: 2 bases; J trimming: 10 bases; junction bases outside the gene matches: 4. The CDR3 DNA sequence: TGTGCCAGCAGCGTGGGACAGGGTGACTCACCCCTCCACTTT. The encoded protein is CASSVGQGDSPLHF.

This clone was counted between two and nine times. This sequence joins TRBV2 and TRBJ2-7; a weak D match, TRBD1 (7 bases). Trimming left V 7 bases short and J 4 bases short, with 17 bases between. The CDR3 covers 14 residues. From germline, CDR1 is SNHLY and CDR2 FYNNEI. The CDR3 region is CASTPGGTAYEQYF. DNA of the CDR3: TGTGCCAGCACCCCCGGAGGGACAGCTTACGAGCAGTACTTC.

This clone has a single count. The V call is TRBV5-1, the J call TRBJ2-2; D is possibly TRBD1 (6 bases). The V and J ends lost 4 bases and 5 bases respectively, with 12 bases between them. Germline loops: CDR1 SGHRS, CDR2 YFSETQ. The CDR3 length is 14 residues. CDR3 in amino acids: CASSQDRPTGELFF. CDR3 nucleotides: TGCGCCAGCAGCCAAGACAGGCCTACCGGGGAGCTGTTTTTT.

This sequence joins TRBV5-1 and TRBJ2-6; 10 nucleotides line up with TRBD1. Germline lookup yields CDR1 SGHRS and CDR2 YFSETQ. There are 14 residues in the CDR3. V shed 4 bases and J 12 bases; nucleotides not matched to a gene: 7. The CDR3 DNA is TGCGCCAGCAGCCCGGACAGGGGGGAGGGCGTCCTGACTTTC. It codes for CASSPDRGEGVLTF.

This clone showed up just once. This chain joins TRBV6-6 and TRBJ1-2; D possibly corresponds to TRBD1 (6 bases). The CDR3 extends over 14 amino acids. Germline assignment: CDR1 MNHNY and CDR2 SVGAGI (reference sequence). Between the trimmed V and J ends, which lost 5 bases and 8 bases, there was a span of 18 bases. DNA for the CDR3: TGTGCCAGCAGTGATTCCGGGACAAGCCGCGGCTACACCTTC. Translation gives CASSDSGTSRGYTF.

This chain links TRBV6-5 with TRBJ1-5; D unclear. The CDR3 is 15 residues long. The germline CDR1 and CDR2 sequences are MNHEY and SVGAGI. Trimming cost V 5 bases and J 3 bases, with 14 bases left between them. In nucleotides, the CDR3 is TGTGCCAGCAGTCTCTCTCTTGGGGACAATCAGCCCCAGCATTTT. Translating gives CASSLSLGDNQPQHF.

The chain links TRBV30 to TRBJ2-5; tentatively, D is TRBD2 (5 bases). The V and J ends lost 3 bases and 3 bases respectively, with 5 bases between them. Germline lookup yields CDR1 GTSNPN and CDR2 SVGIG (reference sequence). CDR3 length: 11 residues. CDR3 loop: CAWRGEETQYF. Here the CDR3 DNA reads TGTGCCTGGAGGGGAGAAGAGACCCAGTACTTC.